The clone carrying this T cell receptor beta chain is a singleton in its sample. Antigen unknown. The length of the CDR3 is 14 residues. Unmatched junction bases numbered 2, after V lost 4 bases and J lost 2 bases. The germline gives CDR1 SGDLS, CDR2 YYNGEE. The sample comes from a study of cytomegalovirus exposure and HLA in healthy donors. Study-wide points: Per a prior analysis, the majority of TCR beta V segments were productive roughly 87% or roughly 30% of the time.

Primers: 60 Vbeta forward and 13 Jbeta reverse. The table came from immunoSEQ multiplex PCR; TCRdb's copy has only in-frame clones and leaves some out. Among around 140,000 clones, roughly 71% were seen once, and the ten largest hold around 7%. The specimen sequenced was PBMCs. This sequence was found in a man younger than 45 in good health and CMV-seronegative. The V and J genes are TRBV9 and TRBJ1-5, with 8 positions matching TRBD1. CDR3 coding DNA: TGTGCCAGCAGCCAGACAGGGGGCAATCAGCCCCAGCATTTT. Its translation is CASSQTGGNQPQHF.